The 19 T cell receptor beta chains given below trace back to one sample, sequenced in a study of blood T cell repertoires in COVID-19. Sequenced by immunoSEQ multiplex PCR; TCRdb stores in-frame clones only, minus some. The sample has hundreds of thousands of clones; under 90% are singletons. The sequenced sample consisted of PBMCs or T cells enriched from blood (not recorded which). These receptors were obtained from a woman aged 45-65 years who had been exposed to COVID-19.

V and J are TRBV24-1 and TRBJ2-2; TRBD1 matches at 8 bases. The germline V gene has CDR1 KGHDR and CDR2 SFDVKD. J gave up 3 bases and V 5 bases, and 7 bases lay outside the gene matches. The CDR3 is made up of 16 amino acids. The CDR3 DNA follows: TGTGCCACCAGTGCGGGGGACAGGAGGTACACCGGGGAGCTGTTTTTT. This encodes CATSAGDRRYTGELFF.

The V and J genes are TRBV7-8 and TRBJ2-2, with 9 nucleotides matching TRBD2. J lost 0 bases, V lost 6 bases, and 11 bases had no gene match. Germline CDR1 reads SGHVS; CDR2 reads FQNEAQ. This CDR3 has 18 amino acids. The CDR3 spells CASSSRIAGVTNTGELFF. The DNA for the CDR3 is TGTGCCAGCAGTAGCAGGATAGCGGGGGTGACGAACACCGGGGAGCTGTTTTTT.

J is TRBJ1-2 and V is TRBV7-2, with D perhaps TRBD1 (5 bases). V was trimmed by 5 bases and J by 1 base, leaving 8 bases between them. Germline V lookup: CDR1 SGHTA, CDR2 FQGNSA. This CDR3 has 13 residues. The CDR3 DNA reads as TGTGCCAGCAGCGAGACAGTTAACTATGGCTACACCTTC. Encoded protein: CASSETVNYGYTF.

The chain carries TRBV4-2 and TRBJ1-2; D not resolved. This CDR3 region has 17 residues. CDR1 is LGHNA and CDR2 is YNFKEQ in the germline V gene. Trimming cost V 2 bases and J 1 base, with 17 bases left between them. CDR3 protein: CASSQKSAAADNYGYTF. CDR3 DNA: TGTGCCAGCAGCCAAAAGAGTGCGGCCGCAGATAACTATGGCTACACCTTC.

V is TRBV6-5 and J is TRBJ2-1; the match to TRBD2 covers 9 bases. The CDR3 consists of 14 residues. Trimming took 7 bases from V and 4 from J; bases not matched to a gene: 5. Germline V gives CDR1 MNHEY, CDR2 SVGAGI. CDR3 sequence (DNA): TGTGCCAGCACTCCTACTAGCGGGTACAATGAGCAGTTCTTC. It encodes CASTPTSGYNEQFF.

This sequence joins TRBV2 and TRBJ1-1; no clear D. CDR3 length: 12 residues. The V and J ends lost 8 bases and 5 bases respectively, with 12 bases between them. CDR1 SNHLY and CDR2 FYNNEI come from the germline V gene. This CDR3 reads CASGSPVTEAFF. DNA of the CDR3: TGTGCCAGCGGGAGCCCCGTTACTGAAGCTTTCTTT.

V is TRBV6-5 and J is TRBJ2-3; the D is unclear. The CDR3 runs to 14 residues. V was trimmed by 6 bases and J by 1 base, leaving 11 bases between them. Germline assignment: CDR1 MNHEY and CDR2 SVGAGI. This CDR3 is CASSERTRTDTQYF. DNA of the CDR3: TGTGCCAGCAGCGAGCGAACCCGCACAGATACGCAGTATTTT.

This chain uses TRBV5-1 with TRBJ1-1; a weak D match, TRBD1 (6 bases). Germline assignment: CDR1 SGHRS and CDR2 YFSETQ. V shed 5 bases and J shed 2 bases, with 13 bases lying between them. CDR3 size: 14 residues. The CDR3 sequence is CASSVGAGNTEAFF. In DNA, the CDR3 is TGCGCCAGCAGTGTGGGGGCCGGTAACACTGAAGCTTTCTTT.

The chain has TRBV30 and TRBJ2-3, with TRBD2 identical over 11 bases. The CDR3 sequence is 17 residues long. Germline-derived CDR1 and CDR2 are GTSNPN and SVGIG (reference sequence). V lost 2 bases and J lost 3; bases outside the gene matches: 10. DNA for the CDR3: TGTGCCTGGAGTTACCGCCGAACTAGCGGGGGAACAGATACGCAGTATTTT. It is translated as CAWSYRRTSGGTDTQYF. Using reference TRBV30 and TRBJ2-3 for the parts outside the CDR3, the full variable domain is SQTIHQWPATLVQPVGSPLSLECTVEGTSNPNLYWYRQAAGRGLQLLFYSVGIGQISSEVPQNLSASRPQDRQFILSSKKLLLSDSGFYLCAWSYRRTSGGTDTQYFGPGTRLTVL.

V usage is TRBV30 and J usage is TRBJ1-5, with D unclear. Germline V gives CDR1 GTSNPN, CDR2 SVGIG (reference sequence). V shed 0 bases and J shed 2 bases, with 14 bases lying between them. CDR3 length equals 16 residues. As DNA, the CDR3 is TGTGCCTGGAGTGTACGGATTGGGAGGGGCAATCAGCCCCAGCATTTT. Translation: CAWSVRIGRGNQPQHF.

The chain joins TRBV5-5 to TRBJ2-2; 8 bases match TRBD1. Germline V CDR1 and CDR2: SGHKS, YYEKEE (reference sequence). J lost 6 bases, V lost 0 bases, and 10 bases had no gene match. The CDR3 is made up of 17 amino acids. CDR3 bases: TGTGCCAGCAGCTTGGTGACCGGGACAGGATTTTCCGGGGAGCTGTTTTTT. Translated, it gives CASSLVTGTGFSGELFF. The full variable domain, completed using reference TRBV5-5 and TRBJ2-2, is DAGVTQSPTHLIKTRGQQVTLRCSPISGHKSVSWYQQVLGQGPQFIFQYYEKEERGRGNFPDRFSARQFPNYSSELNVNALLLGDSALYLCASSLVTGTGFSGELFFGEGSRLTVL.

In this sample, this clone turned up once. In DNA form, the CDR3 reads TGTGCCAGCAGCCAAGATCTTTTTAGCGGGGAGCAGTACTTC. Its translation: CASSQDLFSGEQYF. The rearrangement joins TRBV3-1 (or the pseudogene TRBV3-2) to TRBJ2-7; 7 bases are a match to TRBD2. Germline V gives CDR1 LGHDT, CDR2 YNNKEL (reference sequence). CDR3 length: 14 amino acids. The trim removed 0 bases at V and 7 bases at J, leaving 6 bases unmatched.

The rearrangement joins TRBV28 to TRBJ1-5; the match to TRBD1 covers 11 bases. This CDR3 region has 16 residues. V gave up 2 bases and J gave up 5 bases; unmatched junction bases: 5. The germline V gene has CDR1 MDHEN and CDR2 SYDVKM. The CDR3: CASSLAGQGAHQPQHF. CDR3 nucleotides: TGTGCCAGCAGTTTAGCAGGACAGGGGGCACATCAGCCCCAGCATTTT.

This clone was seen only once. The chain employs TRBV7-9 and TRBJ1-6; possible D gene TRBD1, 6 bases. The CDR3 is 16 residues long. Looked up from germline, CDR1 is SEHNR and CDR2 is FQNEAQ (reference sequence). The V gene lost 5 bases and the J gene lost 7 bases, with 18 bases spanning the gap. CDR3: CASSTFYTGGNSPLHF. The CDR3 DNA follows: TGTGCCAGCAGCACCTTCTACACGGGGGGCAATTCACCCCTCCACTTT.

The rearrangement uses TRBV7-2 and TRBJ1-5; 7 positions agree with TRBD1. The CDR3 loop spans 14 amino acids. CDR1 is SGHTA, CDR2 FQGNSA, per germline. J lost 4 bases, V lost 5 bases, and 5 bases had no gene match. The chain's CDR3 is CASSQGQSNQPQHF. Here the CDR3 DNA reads TGTGCCAGCAGCCAGGGACAGTCGAATCAGCCCCAGCATTTT.

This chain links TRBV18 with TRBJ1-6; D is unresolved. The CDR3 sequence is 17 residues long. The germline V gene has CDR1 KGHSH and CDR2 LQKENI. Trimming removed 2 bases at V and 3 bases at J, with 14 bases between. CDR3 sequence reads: CASSPGPETNYNSPLHF. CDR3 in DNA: TGTGCCAGCTCACCAGGGCCAGAGACTAACTATAATTCACCCCTCCACTTT.

The CDR3 here is CASSLTSGGASYEQYF. CDR3 coding DNA: TGTGCCAGCAGCCTTACTAGCGGGGGGGCGTCCTACGAGCAGTACTTC. The rearrangement joins TRBV11-2 to TRBJ2-7, with TRBD2 matching over 13 bases. This CDR3 is built from 16 residues. Germline V gene data show CDR1 as SGHAT and CDR2 as FQNNGV. V gave up 5 bases and J gave up 1 base; unmatched junction bases: 5.

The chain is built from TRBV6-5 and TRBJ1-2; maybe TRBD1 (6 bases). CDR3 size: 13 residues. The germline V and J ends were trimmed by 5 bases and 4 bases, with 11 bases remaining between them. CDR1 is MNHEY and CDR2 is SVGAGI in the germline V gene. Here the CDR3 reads CASSIGQRYGYTF. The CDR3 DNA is TGTGCCAGCAGTATAGGACAGCGCTATGGCTACACCTTC.

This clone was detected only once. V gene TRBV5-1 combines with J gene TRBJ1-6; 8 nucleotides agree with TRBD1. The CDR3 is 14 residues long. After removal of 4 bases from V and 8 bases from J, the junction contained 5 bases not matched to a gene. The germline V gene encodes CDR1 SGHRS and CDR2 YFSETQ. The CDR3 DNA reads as TGCGCCAGCAGCCTGTCAGGGGGCGATTCACCCCTCCACTTT. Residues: CASSLSGGDSPLHF.